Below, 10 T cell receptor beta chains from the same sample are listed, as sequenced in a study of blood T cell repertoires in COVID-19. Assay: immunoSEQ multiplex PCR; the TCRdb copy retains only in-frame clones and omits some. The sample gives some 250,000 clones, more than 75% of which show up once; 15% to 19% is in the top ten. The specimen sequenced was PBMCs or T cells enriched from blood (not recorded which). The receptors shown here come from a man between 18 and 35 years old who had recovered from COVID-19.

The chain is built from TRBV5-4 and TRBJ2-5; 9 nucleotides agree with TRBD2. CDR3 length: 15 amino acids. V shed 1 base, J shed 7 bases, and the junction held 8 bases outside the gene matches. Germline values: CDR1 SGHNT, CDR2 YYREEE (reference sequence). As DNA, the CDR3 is TGTGCCAGCAGCTTGTTGTCTAGCGGGGTTCCGACCCAGTACTTC. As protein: CASSLLSSGVPTQYF. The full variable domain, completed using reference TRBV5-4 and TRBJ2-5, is ETGVTQSPTHLIKTRGQQVTLRCSSQSGHNTVSWYQQALGQGPQFIFQYYREEENGRGNFPPRFSGLQFPNYSSELNVNALELDDSALYLCASSLLSSGVPTQYFGPGTRLLVL.

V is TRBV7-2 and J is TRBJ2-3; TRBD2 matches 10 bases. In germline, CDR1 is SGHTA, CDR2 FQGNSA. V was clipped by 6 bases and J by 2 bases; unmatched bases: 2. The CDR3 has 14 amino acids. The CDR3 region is CASRSGGATDTQYF. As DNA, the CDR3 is TGTGCCAGCAGGAGCGGGGGGGCCACAGATACGCAGTATTTT.

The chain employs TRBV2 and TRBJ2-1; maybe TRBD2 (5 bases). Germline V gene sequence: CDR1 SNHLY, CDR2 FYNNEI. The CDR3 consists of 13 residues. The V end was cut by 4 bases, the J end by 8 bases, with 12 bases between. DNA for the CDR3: TGTGCCAGCAGTGTAACGGGGTTGGATGAGCAGTTCTTC. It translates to CASSVTGLDEQFF. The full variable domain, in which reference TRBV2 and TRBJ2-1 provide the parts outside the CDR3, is EPEVTQTPSHQVTQMGQEVILRCVPISNHLYFYWYRQILGQKVEFLVSFYNNEISEKSEIFDDQFSVERPDGSNFTLKIRSTKLEDSAMYFCASSVTGLDEQFFGPGTRLTVL.

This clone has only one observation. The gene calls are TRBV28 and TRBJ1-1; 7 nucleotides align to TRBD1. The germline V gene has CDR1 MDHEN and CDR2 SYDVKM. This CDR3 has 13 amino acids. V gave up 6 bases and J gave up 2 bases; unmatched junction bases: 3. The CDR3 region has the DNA TGTGCCAGCAGACAGGGGTTCAACACTGAAGCTTTCTTT. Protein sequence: CASRQGFNTEAFF.

The CDR3 protein is CATSRDPGTGTIYF. CDR3 DNA: TGTGCCACCAGCAGAGATCCGGGGACTGGGACCATATATTTT. This chain joins TRBV15 and TRBJ1-3; weak D call: TRBD1 (5 bases). The CDR3 is 14 residues long. Germline CDR1 LNHNV, CDR2 YYDKDF (reference sequence). Trimming removed 0 bases from V and 10 bases from J, with 13 bases in between.

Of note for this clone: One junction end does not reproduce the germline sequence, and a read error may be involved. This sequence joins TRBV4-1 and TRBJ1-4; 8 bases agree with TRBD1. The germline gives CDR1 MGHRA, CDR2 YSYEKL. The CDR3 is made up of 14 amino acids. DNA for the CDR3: TGCGCCAGCAGGCAAGGACAGGGAAATGAAAAACTGTTTTTT. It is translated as CASRQGQGNEKLFF.

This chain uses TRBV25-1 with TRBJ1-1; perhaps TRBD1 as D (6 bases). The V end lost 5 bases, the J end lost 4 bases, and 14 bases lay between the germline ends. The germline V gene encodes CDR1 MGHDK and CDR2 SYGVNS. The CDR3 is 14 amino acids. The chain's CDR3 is CASSITRGSTEAFF. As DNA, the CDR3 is TGTGCCAGCAGTATAACCAGGGGAAGCACTGAAGCTTTCTTT.

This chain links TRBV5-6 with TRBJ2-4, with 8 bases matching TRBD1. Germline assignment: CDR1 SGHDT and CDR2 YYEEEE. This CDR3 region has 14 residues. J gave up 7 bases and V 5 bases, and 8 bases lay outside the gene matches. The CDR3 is CASRQTGDANIQYF. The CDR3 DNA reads TGTGCCAGCAGGCAGACAGGGGATGCGAACATTCAGTACTTC.

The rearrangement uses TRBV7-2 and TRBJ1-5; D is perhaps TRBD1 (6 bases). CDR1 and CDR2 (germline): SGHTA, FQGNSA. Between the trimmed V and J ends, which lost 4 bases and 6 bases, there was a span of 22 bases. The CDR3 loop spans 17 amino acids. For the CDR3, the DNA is TGTGCCAGCAGCTCCTCATCTACTCACAGGGCCGGTCAGCCCCAGCATTTT. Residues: CASSSSSTHRAGQPQHF.

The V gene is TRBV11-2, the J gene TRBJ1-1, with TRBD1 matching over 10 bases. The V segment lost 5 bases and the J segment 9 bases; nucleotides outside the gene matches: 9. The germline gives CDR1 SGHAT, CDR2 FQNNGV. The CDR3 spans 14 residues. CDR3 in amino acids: CASSNRDRGPKAFF. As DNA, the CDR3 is TGTGCCAGCAGCAACCGGGACAGGGGTCCCAAAGCTTTCTTT.